These T cell receptor beta chains were read from a single sample in a study of T-cell memory formation after mild COVID-19. TCRdb ran MiXCR on the 5' RACE reads and lists one entry per CDR3 protein. Of 25,000 or so distinct CDR3 sequences in the sample, about 7.4% were seen once. Source material: PBMCs or a T cell subset sorted from them (not recorded which). The source of these receptors is an adult woman who had mild COVID-19 (a few samples of this study predate the infection). Cell type and time point are not known. Both conserved end residues are part of each CDR3. D genes are given only for firm matches. Size is omitted from some rows. Given values are once, few, many or a class for expanded clones.

abundance: many
j_gene: TRBJ2-5
d_gene: NA
v_gene: TRBV5-1
CDR3nt: TGCGCCAGCAGCTTGAATAAGGCGGGATCTCAAGAGACCCAGTACTTC
CDR3aa: CASSLNKAGSQETQYF

abundance: NA
j_gene: TRBJ2-1
d_gene: TRBD2
v_gene: TRBV5-1
CDR3nt: TGCGCCAGCAGCTTGGCCCCCCTAGCGGGAGGTCGGGAGCAGTTCTTC
CDR3aa: CASSLAPLAGGREQFF

abundance: many
j_gene: TRBJ2-1
d_gene: TRBD1
v_gene: TRBV6-2/TRBV6-3
CDR3nt: TGTGCCTGCCGGGACAGCTCCTACAATGAGCAGTTCTTC
CDR3aa: CACRDSSYNEQFF

abundance: NA
j_gene: TRBJ1-2
d_gene: TRBD1
v_gene: TRBV7-2
CDR3nt: TGTGCCAGCAGCGGGACAGGGGGATCCTATGGCTACACCTTC
CDR3aa: CASSGTGGSYGYTF

abundance: few
j_gene: TRBJ2-1
d_gene: TRBD1
v_gene: TRBV30
CDR3nt: TGTGCCTGGAGTGTACGACAGGGGTACTACAATGAGCAGTTCTTC
CDR3aa: CAWSVRQGYYNEQFF

abundance: many
j_gene: TRBJ2-7
d_gene: NA
v_gene: TRBV20-1
CDR3nt: TGCAGTGCTAGAGACAGGGTCCTTGGGCAGTACTTC
CDR3aa: CSARDRVLGQYF

abundance: many
j_gene: TRBJ2-1
d_gene: NA
v_gene: TRBV7-6
CDR3nt: TGTGCCAGCAGCGGCCGGTCGCACAATGAGCAGTTCTTC
CDR3aa: CASSGRSHNEQFF

abundance: many
j_gene: TRBJ2-7
d_gene: TRBD2
v_gene: TRBV7-2
CDR3nt: TGTGCCAGCAGCCCCCTCGGTGAGACTAGCGGGTATGGGGCCTACGAGCAGTACTTC
CDR3aa: CASSPLGETSGYGAYEQYF

abundance: many
j_gene: TRBJ2-1
d_gene: NA
v_gene: TRBV5-5
CDR3nt: TGTGCCAGCGGGGGGGGGCTAGTTGACAATGAGCAGTTCTTC
CDR3aa: CASGGGLVDNEQFF

abundance: many
j_gene: TRBJ2-5
d_gene: NA
v_gene: TRBV27
CDR3nt: TGTGCCAGCAGTCCAGGATCAACCGCAGAGACCCAGTACTTC
CDR3aa: CASSPGSTAETQYF

abundance: many
j_gene: TRBJ2-1
d_gene: TRBD2
v_gene: TRBV6-5
CDR3nt: TGTGCCAGCAGCTCCGGGACTACGTTGCAGTTCTTC
CDR3aa: CASSSGTTLQFF

abundance: many
j_gene: TRBJ1-2
d_gene: NA
v_gene: TRBV4-3
CDR3nt: TGCGCCAGCAGCCAAGAGTCTAAAACAGGGAGGCAACCTAACTATGGCTACACCTTC
CDR3aa: CASSQESKTGRQPNYGYTF

abundance: NA
j_gene: TRBJ1-3
d_gene: NA
v_gene: TRBV12-3/TRBV12-4
CDR3nt: TGTGCCAACCAGCAGGACTTGAACACCATATATTTT
CDR3aa: CANQQDLNTIYF

abundance: many
j_gene: TRBJ2-3
d_gene: NA
v_gene: TRBV7-2
CDR3nt: TGTGCCAGCAGCCCCCAGGGTCTAGGCACAGATACGCAGTATTTT
CDR3aa: CASSPQGLGTDTQYF

abundance: many
j_gene: TRBJ2-7
d_gene: TRBD1
v_gene: TRBV25-1
CDR3nt: TGTGCCAGCAGTCCTCTTAAACAGGGGGCGCAGACCTACGAGCAGTACTTC
CDR3aa: CASSPLKQGAQTYEQYF

abundance: many
j_gene: TRBJ2-1
d_gene: NA
v_gene: TRBV27
CDR3nt: TGTGCCAGCAGTAATTCACTACAGTACTCCTACAATGAGCAGTTCTTC
CDR3aa: CASSNSLQYSYNEQFF

abundance: many
j_gene: TRBJ1-1
d_gene: NA
v_gene: TRBV9
CDR3nt: TGTGCCAGCAGCGTAGGAATGGATTGGGGCACTGAAGCTTTCTTT
CDR3aa: CASSVGMDWGTEAFF

abundance: many
j_gene: TRBJ2-1
d_gene: NA
v_gene: TRBV6-1
CDR3nt: TGTGCCAGCAGTGAAAGTTATGGCGGGTACAATGAGCAGTTCTTC
CDR3aa: CASSESYGGYNEQFF